The rows below give T cell receptor beta chains drawn from one sample of a study of T-cell memory formation after mild COVID-19. TCRdb passed the 5' RACE reads through MiXCR, listing each CDR3 protein once. Of tens of thousands of distinct CDR3 sequences detected, about 13% appear once; the ten largest clones hold 27%. What was sequenced was PBMCs or a T cell subset sorted from them (not recorded which). The receptors originated from an adult woman who had mild COVID-19 (a few samples of this study predate the infection). Cell type and time point are not known. The CDR3 runs from the conserved cysteine through the conserved F or W. A D gene is named only where the DNA matches it firmly. Clone size appears in some rows only: once, few, many, or a class for an expanded clone.

clone_size cdr3_length j_call v_call d_call cdr3_aa cdr3_nt
NA 9 TRBJ1-1 TRBV7-9 NA CASSPRVLF TGTGCCAGCAGCCCCAGGGTGCTCTTT
many 17 TRBJ2-3 TRBV4-3 NA CASSQEFEVVSADTQYF TGCGCCAGCAGCCAAGAATTTGAAGTAGTCTCGGCAGATACGCAGTATTTT
few 11 TRBJ1-1 TRBV7-9 NA CASVMGREAFF TGTGCCAGTGTGATGGGGCGAGAAGCTTTCTTT
NA 13 TRBJ1-2 TRBV12-3/TRBV12-4 NA CASSLTVVAGYTF TGTGCCAGCAGTTTGACAGTAGTTGCCGGCTACACCTTC
few 12 TRBJ2-7 TRBV29-1 NA CSVSVSTYEQYF TGCAGCGTTTCGGTATCCACCTACGAGCAGTACTTC
NA 14 TRBJ2-7 TRBV4-1 TRBD2 CASSQVFREGEQYF TGCGCCAGCAGCCAAGTCTTCAGGGAGGGCGAGCAGTACTTC
NA 13 TRBJ2-6 TRBV29-1 NA CSARDSGANVLTF TGCAGCGCACGGGACTCTGGGGCCAACGTCCTGACTTTC
NA 19 TRBJ2-2 TRBV29-1 NA CSFDGRSLGREGNTGELFF TGCAGCTTTGACGGAAGGAGCCTCGGAAGAGAGGGGAACACCGGGGAGCTGTTTTTT
many 14 TRBJ2-7 TRBV20-1 TRBD2 CSARLAGRSYEQYF TGCAGTGCGCGCCTAGCGGGGAGATCCTACGAGCAGTACTTC
NA 14 TRBJ2-1 TRBV4-1 TRBD2 CASEGLAGGYEQFF TGCGCCAGCGAGGGACTAGCGGGAGGCTATGAGCAGTTCTTC
few 15 TRBJ1-5 TRBV23-1 NA CASSQFCPGTQPQHF TGCGCCAGCAGTCAATTCTGTCCGGGAACTCAGCCCCAGCATTTT
few 21 TRBJ2-3 TRBV20-1 TRBD2 CSARPWGELAGGPSSTDTQYF TGCAGTGCTAGACCTTGGGGGGAACTAGCGGGGGGCCCCTCTAGCACAGATACGCAGTATTTT
NA 13 TRBJ1-6 TRBV3-1 NA CASSPRGSWPLHF TGTGCCAGCAGCCCTAGGGGGTCGTGGCCCCTCCACTTT
NA 14 TRBJ2-7 TRBV19 TRBD1 CASSAPGQTYEQYF TGTGCCAGTAGTGCTCCGGGACAGACCTACGAGCAGTACTTC
few 18 TRBJ1-6 TRBV28 NA CASSFDSGGAVMNSPLHF TGTGCCAGCAGTTTTGATAGTGGCGGGGCCGTAATGAATTCACCCCTCCACTTT
NA 14 TRBJ2-3 TRBV30 TRBD2 CAWSVAGATDTQYF TGTGCCTGGAGTGTAGCGGGAGCCACAGATACGCAGTATTTT
few 12 TRBJ2-7 TRBV18 NA CASEGEGYEQYF TGTGCCAGCGAGGGGGAAGGGTACGAGCAGTACTTC
few 13 TRBJ1-1 TRBV24-1 NA CATSDSGTSGAFF TGTGCCACCAGTGATTCGGGGACCTCAGGAGCTTTCTTT
few 15 TRBJ2-2 TRBV3-1 NA CASSQTDQNTGELFF TGTGCCAGCAGCCAAACGGACCAGAACACCGGGGAGCTGTTTTTT
many 17 TRBJ2-2 TRBV7-7 TRBD1 CASSPLWDRGRFGELFF TGTGCCAGCAGCCCCCTCTGGGACAGGGGGCGCTTCGGGGAGCTGTTTTTT
NA 15 TRBJ2-5 TRBV5-5 TRBD1 CASSLSGQGIETQYF TGTGCCAGCAGCTTGTCGGGACAGGGGATAGAGACCCAGTACTTC
NA 13 TRBJ2-1 TRBV2 NA CASSESVTNEQFF TGTGCCAGCAGTGAATCGGTCACCAATGAGCAGTTCTTC
NA 15 TRBJ2-5 TRBV11-2 TRBD2 CASSLATSGGETQYF TGTGCCAGCAGCTTAGCGACCTCGGGGGGAGAGACCCAGTACTTC
NA 15 TRBJ2-1 TRBV18 TRBD1 CASSGPGQDYNEQFF TGTGCCAGCTCAGGACCGGGACAGGACTACAATGAGCAGTTCTTC
few 17 TRBJ2-7 TRBV27 TRBD1 CASSLSSGGRGLYEQYF TGTGCCAGCAGTTTATCGAGTGGAGGCAGGGGGCTTTACGAGCAGTACTTC
few 13 TRBJ2-7 TRBV29-1 NA CSVVEGRVYEQYF TGCAGCGTTGTGGAGGGACGAGTTTACGAGCAGTACTTC
few 14 TRBJ2-3 TRBV12-3/TRBV12-4 NA CASNLGGAGDTQYF TGTGCCAGCAACCTTGGGGGGGCCGGAGATACGCAGTATTTT
NA 18 TRBJ2-2 TRBV29-1 TRBD1 CSVEDPGQGAPNTGELFF TGCAGCGTTGAAGATCCGGGACAGGGGGCCCCGAACACCGGGGAGCTGTTTTTT
few 12 TRBJ1-5 TRBV24-1 NA CATSDSLGALHF TGTGCCACCAGTGATTCCTTGGGAGCCCTTCATTTT
NA 15 TRBJ2-7 TRBV19 NA CASSPTGGVRYEQYF TGTGCCAGTAGCCCCACAGGGGGGGTGAGGTACGAGCAGTACTTC
few 15 TRBJ1-2 TRBV15 NA CATSSTGIYNYGYTF TGTGCCACCAGCAGCACCGGCATTTATAACTATGGCTACACCTTC